Listed here is a single TCR beta chain. Method: immunoSEQ multiplex PCR; TCRdb's copy keeps in-frame clones and lacks some. There are tens of thousands of clones in the sample; approximately 85% occur only once, and 3.4% lies in the top ten. The CDR3 runs 13 residues. Germline V gives CDR1 SGHTA, CDR2 FQGNSA. The V gene lost 6 bases and the J gene lost 5 bases, with 13 bases spanning the gap. This sample was taken from a study of T cell responses to AZD1222 COVID-19 vaccine. The source of this sequence is an adult who received the AZD1222 COVID-19 vaccine. This sequence joins TRBV7-2 and TRBJ1-1; unclear D gene. The material sequenced was peripheral blood, taken 28 days after the second AZD1222 dose. The CDR3 here is CASRVRERTEAFF. The CDR3 bases are TGTGCCAGCAGAGTCCGGGAGAGAACTGAAGCTTTCTTT.